Described below is a single T cell receptor (beta chain) sequence and its context. This clone turned up a few times. Its antigen has not been determined. No base qualities exist here, and no much larger clone lies one base off it. The T-cell fraction in tumor and uninvolved lung tissue was provided by TCR sequencing with the immunoSEQ assay. Per the original workflow: For survival analysis, patients were divided into high (upper tertile) and low (lower two tertiles) T-cell fraction groups, which were compared by log-rank test. A signed-rank test was used to check for differences in T-cell fraction between paired tumor and uninvolved lung. In its TCRdb copy, this immuneACCESS table keeps in-frame sequences only and misses some clones. Where compared with another copy, unresolved V genes explain less than half of these, and the others have no known cause. The D gene and trimming were derived from the DNA, and the V and J assignments and clone size from that table. This sample has 12,000 or so clones in its table, and more than 60% of those were observed once. The ten largest make up approximately 4.8% of the sample.

Patient enrollment in ICON started in the first half of 2016, and the final patient was enrolled in 2018. From a subcohort of approximately 76 patients, fresh tumor and matched uninvolved tissue were collected for in-depth immune analyses, including TCR sequencing. TCR sequencing was performed on DNA isolated from bulk tissue, without cell sorting. This sample was taken from a study of tumor-infiltrating lymphocytes in localized non-small cell lung cancer (dated by TCRdb to about 2021). About the study as a whole: The cohort covered several histologies, both smokers and never-smokers, and patients whose samples were collected after neoadjuvant chemotherapy. Each patient provided resected tumor tissue plus uninvolved lung tissue from the same patient, with the uninvolved lung tissue described as non-adjacent to the tumor. TCR sequencing was one of several integrated assays, alongside flow cytometry, multiplex immunofluorescence, RNA-seq, exome sequencing and proteomics, applied to the same patients. In total, the ICON cohort consisted of more than 120 surgical patients with localized non-small cell lung cancer who had their tumors resected. A total of around 58 patients were part of the paired comparison of immunoSEQ T-cell fraction between tumor and uninvolved lung.

CDR1 and CDR2 (SGHVS, FQNEAQ) derive from the germline V gene. Trimming costs V 4 bases and J 4 bases, and their ends lie 17 bases apart. The CDR3 measures 16 amino acids from cysteine to phenylalanine. Solely the CDR3 DNA is kept, with 48 bases framed from the first base. What the study reported, not specific to this receptor: Assay coverage differed among patients according to how much tissue was available, so only a subset of the cohort had TCR sequencing. Consistent with immunofluorescence CD3 counts, TCRbeta sequencing supported greater T cell infiltration in tumors than in uninvolved lung tissue. Tumor T-cell fraction from TCR sequencing was not associated with recurrence-free survival (p = 0.61). Because different assays used different pieces of the same tissue, intratumor heterogeneity could not be separated from technical variation. TCR-derived T-cell fraction did not differ between the flow cytometry-defined immunotypes IM1 (good prognosis) and IM2 (poor prognosis).

The sequence came from a human donor with non-small cell lung cancer. The sequencing sample was made of lung tumor tissue. The rearrangement joined TRBV7-8 to TRBJ2-1; a tentative D match to TRBD2 spans 6 bases. The sequenced DNA is TGTGCCAGCAGCTCAGTAGCGGCTACCTTATACAATGAGCAGTTCTTC. Translated, it reads CASSSVAATLYNEQFF.